This entry describes one T cell receptor (beta chain). Authors' processing steps: Estimated nucleated cell counts came from reference gene primer amplification. The method was immunoSEQ multiplex PCR; TCRdb's version includes in-frame clones alone and lacks a portion of them. The V and J calls and clone size were taken over from that table, and D and trimming were inferred from the DNA. In the table there are more than 85,000 clones, about 85% of which are singletons. The record originates from a study of blood T cell repertoires in COVID-19. Overall study context: Specimens from acute and convalescent COVID-19 originated in the United States, Italy and Spain. Nucleic acid was either cDNA or gDNA, and it came from T cells, B-cell-depleted T cells, or PBMCs.

V was trimmed by 7 bases and J by 1 base, leaving 11 bases between them. Looked up from germline, CDR1 is GTSNPN and CDR2 is SVGIG (reference sequence). The CDR3 totals 13 residues. V gene TRBV30 combines with J gene TRBJ2-1, with D maybe TRBD1 (6 bases). Input material: peripheral blood. The receptor's source is a man in his fifties with acute or convalescent COVID-19. In nucleotides, the CDR3 is TGTGCCTCACAGGGACCATCCTACAATGAGCAGTTCTTC. It encodes CASQGPSYNEQFF.